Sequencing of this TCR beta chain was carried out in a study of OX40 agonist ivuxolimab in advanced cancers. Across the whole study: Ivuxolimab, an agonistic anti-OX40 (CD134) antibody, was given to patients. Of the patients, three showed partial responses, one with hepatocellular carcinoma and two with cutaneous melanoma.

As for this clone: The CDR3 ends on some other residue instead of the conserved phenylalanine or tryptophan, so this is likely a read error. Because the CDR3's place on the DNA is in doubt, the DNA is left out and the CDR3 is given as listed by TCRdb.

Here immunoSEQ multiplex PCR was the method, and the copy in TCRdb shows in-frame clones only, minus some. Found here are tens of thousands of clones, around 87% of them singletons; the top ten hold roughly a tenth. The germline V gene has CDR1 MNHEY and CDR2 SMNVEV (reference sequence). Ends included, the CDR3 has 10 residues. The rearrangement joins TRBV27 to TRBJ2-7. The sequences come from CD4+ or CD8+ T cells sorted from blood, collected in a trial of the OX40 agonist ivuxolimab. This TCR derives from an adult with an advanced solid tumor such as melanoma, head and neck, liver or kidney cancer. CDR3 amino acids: CASSFQSPPG.